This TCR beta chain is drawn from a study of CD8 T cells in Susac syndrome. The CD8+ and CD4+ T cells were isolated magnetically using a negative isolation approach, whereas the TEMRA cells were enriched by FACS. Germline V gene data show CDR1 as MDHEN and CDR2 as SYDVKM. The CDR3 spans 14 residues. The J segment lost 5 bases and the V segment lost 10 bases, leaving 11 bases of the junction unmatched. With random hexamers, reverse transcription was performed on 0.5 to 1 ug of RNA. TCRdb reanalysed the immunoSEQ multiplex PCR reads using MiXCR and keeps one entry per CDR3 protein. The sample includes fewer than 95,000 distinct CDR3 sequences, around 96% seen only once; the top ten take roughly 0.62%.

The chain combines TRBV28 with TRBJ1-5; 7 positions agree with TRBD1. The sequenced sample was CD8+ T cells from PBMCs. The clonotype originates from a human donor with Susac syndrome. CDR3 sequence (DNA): TGTGCCATTTCACAGGGGTTGTATGATCAGCCCCAGCATTTT. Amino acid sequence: CAISQGLYDQPQHF.